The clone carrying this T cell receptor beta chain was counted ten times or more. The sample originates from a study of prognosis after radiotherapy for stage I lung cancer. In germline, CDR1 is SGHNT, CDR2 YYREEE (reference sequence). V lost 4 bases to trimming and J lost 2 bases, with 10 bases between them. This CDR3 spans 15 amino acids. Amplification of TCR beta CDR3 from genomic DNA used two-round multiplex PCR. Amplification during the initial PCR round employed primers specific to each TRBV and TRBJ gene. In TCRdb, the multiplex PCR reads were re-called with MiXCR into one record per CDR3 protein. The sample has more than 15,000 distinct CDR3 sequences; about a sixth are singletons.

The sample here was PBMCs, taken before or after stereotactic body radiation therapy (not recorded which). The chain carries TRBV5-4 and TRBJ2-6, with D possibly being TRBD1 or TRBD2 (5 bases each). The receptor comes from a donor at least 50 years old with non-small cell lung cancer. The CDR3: CASSPGAAGANVLTF. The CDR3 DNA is TGTGCCAGCAGCCCCGGGGCGGCTGGGGCCAACGTCCTGACTTTC.